This T cell receptor beta chain was found in a study of cytotoxic CD8 clonotypes in ibrutinib-treated CLL (dated by TCRdb to the early 2020s). A note on the overall study: The cohort was composed of about a dozen relapsed/refractory and around 15 treatment-naive patients; IGHV unmutated status was identified in approximately 18 patients. Cryopreserved peripheral blood mononuclear cells were collected at three points: before therapy, at response, and at either sustained remission or disease progression. Every sample from remission and from progressive disease was obtained while the patients were still on ibrutinib. Of the approximately 91 people in the trial, about 27 had longitudinal samples available. On average, each sample had 255,043 productive templates and more than 75,000 productive rearrangements. Samples at response were collected after a median of about 13 months of treatment, with a range of about 6 to 40 months. Responses were partial in around 25 patients and complete in 2; after median 68 months follow-up, roughly 14 stayed in remission and roughly twelve progressed. Study-level results and caveats: Clonality rose at ibrutinib response, remained stable during sustained remission, and dropped back toward baseline at progression. Public clonotypes were rare and either contracted or stayed stable during treatment, and the rise in clonality at ibrutinib response reflected the expansion of private clonotypes. At baseline, clonality was higher than in age-matched healthy donors and showed a strong correlation with circulating CD8+ T-cell counts. Sampling times were not matched between patients in sustained remission and patients whose disease was progressing, and lymph node repertoires were not examined.

According to the germline V gene, CDR1 reads KGHSH and CDR2 reads LQKENI. The junction carries 17 bases between V and J, which are trimmed by 3 bases and 2 bases respectively. There are 18 amino acids in the CDR3, from cysteine to phenylalanine inclusive. The entry retains the CDR3 DNA only, 54 bases that are in frame from base 1. In light of the paper, this sample's time point label describes: about a year on ibrutinib. For TCR beta library preparation, roughly 2 micrograms of genomic DNA were extracted from the cryopreserved PBMCs. Longitudinal blood samples from CLL patients on ibrutinib monotherapy were analyzed using high-throughput TCR beta sequencing. The patients took part in an open-label, single-center phase 2 trial of ibrutinib monotherapy. The goal of deep resolution MiSeq sequencing was a depth between 1 in 1 million and 1 in 200,000 T cells, and coverage averaged 10x per clonotype. TCR beta libraries were generated with the immunoSEQ hsTCRB Kit. On the study's bioinformatics: Data were analyzed with ImmunoSEQ Data Assistant and ImmunoSEQ Analyzer, with V, D and J genes assigned per IMGT definitions. Clonality, which ranges from 0 to 1, was calculated by subtracting the normalized Shannon entropy of productive rearrangement frequencies from one. Only overrepresented clonotypes making up at least 0.05% of each patient's repertoire were included in the public clonotype analysis. Roughly 12 age-matched healthy donor repertoires from immuneACCESS were used as controls for clonality. As stored in TCRdb, this immuneACCESS dataset retains in-frame rearrangements with V and J assigned. A fraction of the clones does not appear; measured against another copy, unresolved V genes explain less than half of the discrepancy, and the remainder lacks a known reason. From that table come the V and J calls and clone size; the DNA was used to work out D and trimming. This sample has more than 200,000 clones in its table, and over 65% of those were observed once. Approximately 5.9% of the sample lies in the top ten.

This clone was picked up a small number of times. The clone's antigen remains unknown. Base-call qualities are not available, and no considerably larger clone is one nucleotide away. The rearranged segments are TRBV18 and TRBJ2-6; the D call could be TRBD1 or TRBD2, with each sharing 5 bases. The material sequenced was PBMCs, taken after 12 months of ibrutinib treatment. This TCR derives from a human donor with chronic lymphocytic leukemia. In nucleotide form, the sequence is TGTGCCAGCTCACCCCCTGGCCAGGGACCCACTGGGGCCAACGTCCTGACTTTC. Its translation reads: CASSPPGQGPTGANVLTF.